Listed here are 27 T cell receptor beta chains from one sample, sequenced in a study of blood T cell repertoires in COVID-19. Assay used: immunoSEQ multiplex PCR; TCRdb lists only in-frame clones, some missing. Here the sample spans approximately 300,000 clones, around four fifths being singletons. Sequencing was performed on peripheral blood. These receptors were collected from a woman aged 50 to 60 with active or convalescent COVID-19.

The chain combines TRBV18 with TRBJ1-1; D is perhaps TRBD1 (6 bases). V was clipped by 5 bases and J by 3 bases, with 10 bases between them. Looked up from germline, CDR1 is KGHSH and CDR2 is LQKENI. This CDR3 region has 13 residues. The CDR3 here is CASSTGIDTEAFF. CDR3 in DNA: TGTGCCAGCTCAACAGGGATTGACACTGAAGCTTTCTTT. The full variable domain, its missing parts supplied by reference TRBV18 and TRBJ1-1, is NAGVMQNPRHLVRRRGQEARLRCSPMKGHSHVYWYRQLPEEGLKFMVYLQKENIIDESGMPKERFSAEFPKEGPSILRIQQVVRGDSAAYFCASSTGIDTEAFFGQGTRLTVV.

The chain combines TRBV5-5 with TRBJ1-4, with D perhaps matching TRBD1 (5 bases). Per the germline V gene, CDR1 is SGHKS and CDR2 is YYEKEE (reference sequence). V lost 0 bases, J lost 7 bases, and 7 bases lay in between. This CDR3 is built from 13 residues. CDR3 DNA sequence: TGTGCCAGCAGCTTGGGGACACCTGAAAAACTGTTTTTT. It translates to CASSLGTPEKLFF.

The chain combines TRBV5-5 with TRBJ1-2; 8 bases line up with TRBD1. In germline, CDR1 is SGHKS, CDR2 YYEKEE (reference sequence). V gave up 4 bases and J gave up 5 bases; unmatched junction bases: 10. The CDR3 runs to 15 residues. CDR3 residues: CASSGLQGARYGYTF. The DNA of the CDR3 is TGTGCCAGCAGCGGACTCCAGGGGGCTCGGTATGGCTACACCTTC. Supplemented by reference TRBV5-5 and TRBJ1-2, the full variable domain reads DAGVTQSPTHLIKTRGQQVTLRCSPISGHKSVSWYQQVLGQGPQFIFQYYEKEERGRGNFPDRFSARQFPNYSSELNVNALLLGDSALYLCASSGLQGARYGYTFGSGTRLTVV.

The chain couples TRBV3-1 (or the pseudogene TRBV3-2) to TRBJ2-2; possibly TRBD2 for D (7 bases). The germline CDR1 and CDR2 sequences are LGHDT and YNNKEL (reference sequence). The CDR3 has 15 residues. V gave up 6 bases and J gave up 3 bases, with 14 bases separating them. CDR3 amino acids: CASRTTGRDTGELFF. CDR3 nucleotide sequence: TGTGCCAGCAGAACAACAGGGAGGGACACCGGGGAGCTGTTTTTT.

CDR3 in amino acids: CASSLGSDRGIGNQPQHF. CDR3 DNA: TGTGCCAGCAGCTTAGGTTCGGACAGGGGGATAGGAAATCAGCCCCAGCATTTT. The rearrangement links TRBV7-9 to TRBJ1-5; TRBD1 matches at 10 bases. The ends lost 1 base at V and 4 bases at J; junction bases unmatched: 10. This CDR3 has 18 residues. Germline V lookup: CDR1 SEHNR, CDR2 FQNEAQ (reference sequence).

The rearrangement joins TRBV24-1 to TRBJ1-2; D possibly corresponds to TRBD1 (6 bases). The CDR3 is 14 amino acids. Germline values: CDR1 KGHDR, CDR2 SFDVKD. V was clipped by 3 bases and J by 2 bases, with 9 bases between them. CDR3 DNA: TGTGCCACCAGTGATGGGGGGGCCAACTATGGCTACACCTTC. As protein: CATSDGGANYGYTF.

A single count supports this clone. The V gene is TRBV2, the J gene TRBJ2-1; TRBD1 matches at 8 bases. This CDR3 has 14 amino acids. V was clipped by 6 bases and J by 8 bases; unmatched bases: 9. Germline values: CDR1 SNHLY, CDR2 FYNNEI. The chain's CDR3 is CASRTGQGGYEQFF. The CDR3 DNA sequence: TGTGCCAGCAGGACTGGACAGGGAGGCTATGAGCAGTTCTTC.

This chain connects TRBV10-3 to TRBJ1-1, with D tentatively TRBD1 (5 bases). The CDR3 loop spans 15 amino acids. CDR1 ENHRY and CDR2 SYGVKD come from the germline V gene. V was trimmed by 0 bases and J by 5 bases, leaving 13 bases between them. CDR3 sequence (DNA): TGTGCCATCAGTGAGTCTTTTGTGGAGGGGACTGAAGCTTTCTTT. Its protein is CAISESFVEGTEAFF.

This chain uses TRBV5-1 with TRBJ1-2; D may be TRBD1 (6 bases). Trimming shortened V by 7 bases and J by 3 bases, and 13 bases separated the two germline ends. The CDR3 sequence is 13 residues long. Germline V gives CDR1 SGHRS, CDR2 YFSETQ. CDR3 DNA sequence: TGCGCCAGCTCCCAAGGGGGTGACTATGGCTACACCTTC. Translated: CASSQGGDYGYTF.

Turning to this clone: Other DNA sequences in this specimen translate into the identical CDR3. This sequence joins TRBV5-1 and TRBJ1-6; D remains ambiguous. The germline V and J ends were trimmed by 0 bases and 7 bases, with 8 bases remaining between them. CDR3 size: 14 residues. Germline V gene sequence: CDR1 SGHRS, CDR2 YFSETQ. DNA for the CDR3: TGCGCCAGCAGCTTGGTGTCAGGCAATTCACCCCTCCACTTT. This gives the protein CASSLVSGNSPLHF.

The V call is TRBV27, the J call TRBJ2-1; 12 nucleotides match TRBD2. CDR3 length equals 16 residues. V trimming: 0 bases; J trimming: 4 bases; junction bases outside the gene matches: 1. The germline CDR1 and CDR2 sequences are MNHEY and SMNVEV (reference sequence). The CDR3 here is CASSLSTSGGYNEQFF. The CDR3 DNA sequence: TGTGCCAGCAGTTTATCGACTAGCGGGGGTTACAATGAGCAGTTCTTC.

The V and J genes are TRBV6-5 and TRBJ2-7; 10 bases align to TRBD1. The CDR3 runs to 13 residues. Looked up from germline, CDR1 is MNHEY and CDR2 is SVGAGI. V was clipped by 10 bases and J by 6 bases; unmatched bases: 9. In nucleotides, the CDR3 is TGTGCCATCGGGACAGGGGTAGGACGCGAGCAGTACTTC. Its translation: CAIGTGVGREQYF.

This clone was seen a handful of times. This chain uses TRBV5-4 with TRBJ2-3, with D tentatively TRBD2 (6 bases). V lost 6 bases to trimming and J lost 2 bases, with 13 bases between them. CDR3 length equals 14 residues. CDR1 and CDR2 (germline): SGHNT, YYREEE (reference sequence). CDR3 DNA: TGTGCCAGCAAGAGCGGAGGGGACACAGATACGCAGTATTTT. Translating it yields CASKSGGDTDTQYF. The full variable domain, its missing parts supplied by reference TRBV5-4 and TRBJ2-3, is ETGVTQSPTHLIKTRGQQVTLRCSSQSGHNTVSWYQQALGQGPQFIFQYYREEENGRGNFPPRFSGLQFPNYSSELNVNALELDDSALYLCASKSGGDTDTQYFGPGTRLTVL.

The V call is TRBV4-2, the J call TRBJ1-2; 8 bases line up with TRBD1. The CDR3 is 16 residues long. From germline, CDR1 is LGHNA and CDR2 YNFKEQ. Trimming cost V 0 bases and J 3 bases; bases outside gene matches: 6. CDR3 protein: CASSQDEDRVYYGYTF. CDR3 coding DNA: TGTGCCAGCAGCCAAGACGAGGACAGGGTATACTATGGCTACACCTTC.

The gene calls are TRBV18 and TRBJ2-1; 10 bases are shared with TRBD2. V lost 2 bases and J lost 2; bases outside the gene matches: 0. This CDR3 region has 15 residues. Germline V gene sequence: CDR1 KGHSH, CDR2 LQKENI. Here the CDR3 DNA reads TGTGCCAGCTCACCAGGACTAGCGGCCTACAATGAGCAGTTCTTC. Amino acid sequence: CASSPGLAAYNEQFF.

The V and J genes are TRBV12-3 or TRBV12-4 and TRBJ1-2; D is perhaps TRBD1 (6 bases). The ends were cut back, 5 bases at V and 8 bases at J, with 15 bases in the middle. The length of the CDR3 is 13 residues. The CDR3 is CASSRTQGTGYTF. In nucleotides, the CDR3 is TGTGCCAGCAGTCGGACGCAGGGGACAGGCTACACCTTC.

The chain employs TRBV23-1 and TRBJ1-6; possibly TRBD1 for D (5 bases). TRBV23-1 is designated an ORF whose function remains uncertain. V was cut by 2 bases and J by 7 bases, with 15 bases left in between. CDR3 length: 16 residues. The CDR3 here is CASSQTGVPVNSPLHF. The CDR3 bases are TGCGCCAGCAGTCAAACGGGGGTCCCTGTAAATTCACCCCTCCACTTT.

The J gene is TRBJ2-2, the V gene TRBV14; tentative D call: TRBD1 (6 bases). Trimming stripped 4 bases from V and 6 bases from J, with 12 bases between. CDR3 length: 14 amino acids. Germline V lookup: CDR1 SGHDN, CDR2 FVKESK. The CDR3 region is CASSRYREAGELFF. As DNA, the CDR3 is TGTGCCAGCAGCCGCTACAGGGAAGCCGGGGAGCTGTTTTTT.

This clone was counted a single time. V and J are TRBV5-1 and TRBJ2-3; TRBD2 matches 9 bases. The ends lost 2 bases at V and 3 bases at J; junction bases unmatched: 7. CDR3 size: 16 residues. Germline CDR1 is SGHRS and CDR2 is YFSETQ. Written as DNA, the CDR3 is TGCGCCAGCAGCTTTATAGCGGGAGACGTGACAGATACGCAGTATTTT. It translates to CASSFIAGDVTDTQYF. The variable domain in full, completed from reference TRBV5-1 and TRBJ2-3, reads KAGVTQTPRYLIKTRGQQVTLSCSPISGHRSVSWYQQTPGQGLQFLFEYFSETQRNKGNFPGRFSGRQFSNSRSEMNVSTLELGDSALYLCASSFIAGDVTDTQYFGPGTRLTVL.

This clone was seen just once. V gene TRBV7-9 combines with J gene TRBJ1-5; D unclear. V lost 2 bases and J 4 bases, leaving 9 bases between the germline ends. The CDR3 sequence is 14 residues long. Germline assignment: CDR1 SEHNR and CDR2 FQNEAQ (reference sequence). CDR3 DNA: TGTGCCAGCAGCTTATCACACGGGAATCAGCCCCAGCATTTT. Its translation is CASSLSHGNQPQHF.

The genes are TRBV10-1 and TRBJ1-6; no clear D gene. The CDR3 consists of 14 residues. Deletions cut 2 bases from V and 7 bases from J, with 9 bases between. The V gene's germline CDR1 is WNHNN and CDR2 SYGVQD (reference sequence). As DNA, the CDR3 is TGCGCCAGCAGTGAGACGGCAGCGAATTCACCCCTCCACTTT. It encodes CASSETAANSPLHF.

V usage is TRBV27 and J usage is TRBJ2-2; 13 nucleotides match TRBD2. The CDR3 has 19 amino acids. Germline lookup yields CDR1 MNHEY and CDR2 SMNVEV (reference sequence). The V gene end was trimmed by 5 bases and the J gene end by 4 bases; junction bases not matched to a gene: 13. CDR3 coding DNA: TGTGCCAGCAGTCCGGGGACTAGCGGGACCTCGAGACTCACCGGGGAGCTGTTTTTT. Amino acid sequence: CASSPGTSGTSRLTGELFF.

In its sample, this clone was seen a few times. The rearrangement uses TRBV5-6 and TRBJ1-3; D gene ambiguous. The germline V gene has CDR1 SGHDT and CDR2 YYEEEE. Trimming shortened V by 4 bases and J by 1 base, and 9 bases separated the two germline ends. This CDR3 spans 14 amino acids. The CDR3 spells CASSRQESGNTIYF. CDR3 DNA: TGTGCCAGCAGCCGTCAGGAATCTGGAAACACCATATATTTT.

This chain joins TRBV9 and TRBJ1-3, with D possibly TRBD1 on 5 matching bases. The CDR3 totals 18 residues. Germline V gene lookup returns CDR1 SGDLS and CDR2 YYNGEE. V gave up 0 bases and J gave up 0 bases, with 16 bases separating them. The CDR3 DNA reads TGTGCCAGCAGCGTAGCAGCGCCTGGGGCGAGCTCTGGAAACACCATATATTTT. Translated: CASSVAAPGASSGNTIYF.

The chain is built from TRBV18 and TRBJ2-1, with 9 positions matching TRBD1. V lost 5 bases, J lost 7 bases, and 9 bases stayed unmatched. CDR1 is KGHSH, CDR2 LQKENI, per germline. The CDR3 is 15 amino acids. The CDR3: CASSAQQGAQNEQFF. The CDR3 DNA reads TGTGCCAGCTCAGCGCAACAGGGGGCACAAAATGAGCAGTTCTTC.

This chain uses TRBV11-2 with TRBJ1-1; possibly TRBD1 for D (5 bases). Germline assignment: CDR1 SGHAT and CDR2 FQNNGV. The CDR3 is 12 residues long. V shed 3 bases and J shed 11 bases, with 13 bases lying between them. The CDR3: CASSFGGLAAFF. CDR3 nucleotide sequence: TGTGCCAGCAGCTTCGGGGGATTGGCGGCTTTCTTT. The full variable domain, with the rest looked up from reference TRBV11-2 and TRBJ1-1, is EAGVAQSPRYKIIEKRQSVAFWCNPISGHATLYWYQQILGQGPKLLIQFQNNGVVDDSQLPKDRFSAERLKGVDSTLKIQPAKLEDSAVYLCASSFGGLAAFFGQGTRLTVV.

The chain combines TRBV3-1 (or the pseudogene TRBV3-2) with TRBJ1-1; 8 nucleotides match TRBD1. The CDR3 totals 14 residues. From germline, CDR1 is LGHDT and CDR2 YNNKEL (reference sequence). Trimming removed 3 bases from V and 4 bases from J; junction bases left unmatched: 4. DNA of the CDR3: TGTGCCAGCAGCCATGGAGACAGGGGCACTGAAGCTTTCTTT. The encoded protein is CASSHGDRGTEAFF.